This TCR beta chain appears in the sequencing data of a study of cytomegalovirus exposure and HLA in healthy donors. The study, taken as a whole, reports: Per a later analysis, about 18,000 TCR beta sequences showed association with HLA alleles at 0.05 false discovery rate.

PCR amplification relied on 60 Vbeta primers (plus 13 Jbeta primers). Per the original methods: Unique TCR beta chains totaled about 78 million in a later count, with roughly 11 million of them shared. Profiled with immunoSEQ multiplex PCR; TCRdb holds only in-frame clones, not every one. Clone size and the V and J calls come from that table; the DNA yielded D and trimming. The sample includes just over 150,000 clones, under 75% of them seen just once. V trimming: 9 bases; J trimming: 5 bases; junction bases outside the gene matches: 4. Germline-derived CDR1 and CDR2 are LNHNV and YYDKDF (reference sequence). This CDR3 is 13 amino acids long. This clone has more than one count but fewer than ten. Antigen specificity is unknown.

This chain connects TRBV15 to TRBJ1-6; 7 bases agree with TRBD1. The source material was PBMCs. The sequence was collected from a man in his forties in good health and CMV-seropositive. The CDR3 bases are TGTGCCACTAGGGACAGAGATAATTCACCCCTCCACTTT. Translating gives CATRDRDNSPLHF.